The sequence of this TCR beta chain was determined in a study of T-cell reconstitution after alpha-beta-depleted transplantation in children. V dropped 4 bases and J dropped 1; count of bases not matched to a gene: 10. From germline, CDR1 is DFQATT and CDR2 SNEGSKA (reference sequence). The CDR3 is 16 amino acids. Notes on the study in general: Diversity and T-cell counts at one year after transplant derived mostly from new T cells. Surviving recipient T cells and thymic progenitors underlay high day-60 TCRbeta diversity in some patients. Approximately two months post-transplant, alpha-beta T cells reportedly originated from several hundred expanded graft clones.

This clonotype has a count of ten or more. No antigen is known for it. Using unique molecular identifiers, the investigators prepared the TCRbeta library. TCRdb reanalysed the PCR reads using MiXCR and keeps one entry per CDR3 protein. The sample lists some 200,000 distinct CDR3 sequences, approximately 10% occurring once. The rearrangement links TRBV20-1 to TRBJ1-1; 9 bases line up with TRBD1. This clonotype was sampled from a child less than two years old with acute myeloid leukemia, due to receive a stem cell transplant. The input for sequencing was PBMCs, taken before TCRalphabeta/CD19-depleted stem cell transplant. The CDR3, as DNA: TGCAGTGCTATAAAAACAGGGGGCGCACGGAACACTGAAGCTTTCTTT. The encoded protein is CSAIKTGGARNTEAFF.